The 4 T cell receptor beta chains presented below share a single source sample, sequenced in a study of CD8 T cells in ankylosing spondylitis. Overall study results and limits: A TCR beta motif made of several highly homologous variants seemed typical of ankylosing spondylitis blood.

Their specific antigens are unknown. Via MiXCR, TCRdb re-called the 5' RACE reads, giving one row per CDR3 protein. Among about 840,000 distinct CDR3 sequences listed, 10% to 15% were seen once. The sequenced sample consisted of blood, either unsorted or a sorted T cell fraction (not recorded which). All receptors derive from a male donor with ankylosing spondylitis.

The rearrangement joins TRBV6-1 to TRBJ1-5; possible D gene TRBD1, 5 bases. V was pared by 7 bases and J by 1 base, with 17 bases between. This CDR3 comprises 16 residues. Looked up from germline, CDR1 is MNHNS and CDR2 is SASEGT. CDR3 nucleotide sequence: TGTGCCAGCAAAAGGGGAAGGGGTTGGAGCAATCAGCCCCAGCATTTT. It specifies CASKRGRGWSNQPQHF.

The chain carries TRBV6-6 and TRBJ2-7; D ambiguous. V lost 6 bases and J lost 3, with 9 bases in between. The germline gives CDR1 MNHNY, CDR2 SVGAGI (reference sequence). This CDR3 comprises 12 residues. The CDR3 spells CASSRINYEQYF. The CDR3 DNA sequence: TGTGCCAGCAGCCGGATTAACTACGAGCAGTACTTC.

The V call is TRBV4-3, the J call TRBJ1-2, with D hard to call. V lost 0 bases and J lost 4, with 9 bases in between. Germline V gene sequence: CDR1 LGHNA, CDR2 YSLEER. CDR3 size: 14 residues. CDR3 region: CASSQDNQFYGYTF. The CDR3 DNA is TGCGCCAGCAGCCAAGATAACCAGTTCTATGGCTACACCTTC.

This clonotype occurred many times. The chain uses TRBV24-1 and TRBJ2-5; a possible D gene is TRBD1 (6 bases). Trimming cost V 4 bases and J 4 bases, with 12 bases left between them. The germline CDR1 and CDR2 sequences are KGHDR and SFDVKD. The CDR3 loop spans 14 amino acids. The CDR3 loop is CATSDRLQGETQYF. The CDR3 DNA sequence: TGTGCCACCAGTGACAGGCTACAGGGAGAGACCCAGTACTTC.